This TCR beta chain came from a study of T cells in Graves' hyperthyroidism and ophthalmopathy. Findings and limits, study-wide: Ophthalmopathy was separated from stable hyperthyroidism by a 13 V-J model. Most thyroid clonotypes that were expanded above 0.001 also turned up in blood.

This CDR3 spans 15 amino acids. The V and J ends lost 3 bases and 5 bases, in that order; junction bases with no gene match: 6. Germline CDR1 SGHRS, CDR2 YFSETQ. Clinical symptoms, serum thyroxine, TRAb, thyroid ultrasound and orbital computed tomography established diagnosis. On this clonotype: The antigen is undetermined.

The source material, RNA transcripts, was used to amplify TCR beta CDR3 regions. The HTBI primer set served for first-round RT-PCR of the TCR CDR3. One entry per CDR3 protein, called by TCRdb with MiXCR from the multiplex PCR reads. The data show approximately 700,000 distinct CDR3 sequences, with about 45% seen just once and 7% to 7.5% held by the top ten. The rearrangement joins TRBV5-1 to TRBJ2-2; 8 bases match TRBD2. Source material: peripheral blood or thyroid tissue (not recorded which). The TCR sequence derives from an adult man with Graves' disease, either hyperthyroidism or ophthalmopathy (not recorded which). CDR3 in DNA: TGCGCCAGCAGCTACAGCGGGAGAGCTACCGGGGAGCTGTTTTTT. Translating it yields CASSYSGRATGELFF.